Listed below are T cell receptor beta chains from one sample, sequenced in a study of blood T cell repertoires in COVID-19. TCRdb's copy holds only in-frame clones and misses some; the assay was immunoSEQ multiplex PCR. The sample has around 63,000 clones, over 60% seen once. The sample was peripheral blood. The receptors come from a woman aged 70-85 years with COVID-19, enrolled during active disease. Each CDR3 is given with its conserved first and last residue. Each record gives: clone size, D gene, J gene, V gene, CDR3 protein, CDR3 DNA. D genes are given only for firm matches. Size is omitted from some rows. Given values are once, few, many or a class for expanded clones.

>few|TRBD1|TRBJ1-2|TRBV12-3/TRBV12-4
CASRQQGSYGYTF
TGTGCCAGCAGGCAACAGGGGTCCTATGGCTACACCTTC
>few|.|TRBJ1-3|TRBV9
CASSQASGNTIYF
TGTGCCAGCAGCCAAGCCTCTGGAAACACCATATATTTT
>.|.|TRBJ2-2|TRBV29-1
CSVEGLVAGELFF
TGCAGCGTTGAAGGGCTAGTCGCCGGGGAGCTGTTTTTT
>.|TRBD1|TRBJ1-1|TRBV4-1
CASSQDGEDGQGTEAFF
TGCGCCAGCAGCCAAGATGGGGAGGATGGACAGGGTACTGAAGCTTTCTTT
>.|TRBD2|TRBJ2-1|TRBV19
CASSIGASGRVREQFF
TGTGCCAGTAGTATAGGGGCTAGCGGGAGGGTCCGTGAGCAGTTCTTC
>many|.|TRBJ1-6|TRBV7-8
CASSLEEGRHNSPLHF
TGTGCCAGCAGCTTAGAGGAGGGACGGCATAATTCACCCCTCCACTTT
>.|TRBD1|TRBJ1-5|TRBV19
CATREQGVINQPQHF
TGTGCCACCAGGGAGCAGGGGGTTATCAATCAGCCCCAGCATTTT
>.|.|TRBJ1-2|TRBV19
CASSKLDGGYGYTF
TGTGCCAGTAGTAAACTAGACGGGGGCTATGGCTACACCTTC
>.|.|TRBJ1-1|TRBV6-5
CASLTYTEAFF
TGTGCCAGCCTTACTTACACTGAAGCTTTCTTT
>.|.|TRBJ1-4|TRBV6-1
CASSEGLGPAAREKLFF
TGTGCCAGCAGTGAAGGGTTGGGCCCCGCCGCAAGAGAAAAACTGTTTTTT
>.|TRBD1|TRBJ1-5|TRBV2
CASSPLRDRGHQPQHF
TGTGCCAGCAGCCCCCTACGTGACAGGGGGCATCAGCCCCAGCATTTT
>.|TRBD2|TRBJ2-5|TRBV3-1/TRBV3-2
CASSALAGGGETQYF
TGTGCCAGCAGCGCCCTAGCGGGGGGTGGGGAGACCCAGTACTTC
>few|.|TRBJ1-2|TRBV27
CASSLSGLSNYGYTF
TGTGCCAGCAGTTTATCTGGACTATCTAACTATGGCTACACCTTC
>.|.|TRBJ1-1|TRBV6-5
CASSTVNTEAFF
TGTGCCAGCAGTACGGTGAACACTGAAGCTTTCTTT
>once|TRBD2|TRBJ2-3|TRBV7-8
CASSLAGTRGADTQYF
TGTGCCAGCAGCTTAGCCGGGACTAGGGGAGCAGATACGCAGTATTTT
>few|.|TRBJ2-6|TRBV6-2/TRBV6-3
CASSFYSGANVLTF
TGTGCCAGCAGTTTTTACTCTGGGGCCAACGTCCTGACTTTC
>few|TRBD1|TRBJ1-1|TRBV19
CASSMFPSGGTEAFF
TGTGCCAGTAGTATGTTTCCCTCAGGGGGCACTGAAGCTTTCTTT
>few|.|TRBJ1-1|TRBV7-3
CASSLHRDTEAFF
TGTGCCAGCAGCTTACACAGGGACACTGAAGCTTTCTTT
>.|.|TRBJ2-5|TRBV5-6
CASSLGAGETQYF
TGTGCCAGCAGCTTGGGGGCCGGAGAGACCCAGTACTTC
>many|TRBD1|TRBJ2-1|TRBV6-6
CASSYSKGASDNEQFF
TGTGCCAGCAGTTACTCGAAGGGGGCGTCGGACAATGAGCAGTTCTTC
>many|.|TRBJ2-7|TRBV6-5
CASSYSGALSSYEQYF
TGTGCCAGCAGTTACTCGGGAGCGCTCAGCTCCTACGAGCAGTACTTC
>.|.|TRBJ1-5|TRBV4-3
CASSQDVWAKSQPQHF
TGCGCCAGCAGCCAAGATGTTTGGGCTAAGTCCCAGCCCCAGCATTTT
>.|.|TRBJ1-1|TRBV6-5
CASSTGNTEAFF
TGTGCCAGCAGTACAGGGAACACTGAAGCTTTCTTT
>.|TRBD1|TRBJ1-5|TRBV18
CASSPATTGGNQPQHF
TGTGCCAGCTCACCAGCAACGACAGGGGGAAATCAGCCCCAGCATTTT
>.|.|TRBJ1-3|TRBV27
CASSPHIGNTIYF
TGTGCCAGCAGTCCACACATTGGAAACACCATATATTTT
>.|TRBD2|TRBJ2-6|TRBV3-1/TRBV3-2
CASSQDFSGGTSGANVLTF
TGTGCCAGCAGCCAAGATTTCAGCGGGGGCACCTCTGGGGCCAACGTCCTGACTTTC
>once|.|TRBJ2-2|TRBV7-5
CARSHRQRNTGELFF
TGTGCCAGAAGCCACAGACAGAGGAACACCGGGGAGCTGTTTTTT
>.|.|TRBJ1-1|TRBV2
CASSDEVSTEAFF
TGTGCCAGCAGTGACGAGGTATCCACTGAAGCTTTCTTT
>.|.|TRBJ1-2|TRBV28
CASSLSVDRLSIGYGYTF
TGTGCCAGCAGTTTATCAGTAGACAGGCTATCAATTGGGTATGGCTACACCTTC
>.|.|TRBJ2-5|TRBV29-1
CSVDSTSQETQYF
TGCAGCGTTGATTCCACTAGTCAAGAGACCCAGTACTTC
>.|TRBD2|TRBJ2-2|TRBV7-8
CASRHRTSGGSNTGELFF
TGTGCCAGCAGGCATAGGACTAGCGGGGGGTCGAACACCGGGGAGCTGTTTTTT
>.|.|TRBJ1-2|TRBV5-4
CASSPGLNLNYGYTF
TGTGCCAGCAGCCCAGGACTGAATCTTAACTATGGCTACACCTTC
>once|.|TRBJ2-7|TRBV4-1
CASSQGVTVRHEQYF
TGCGCCAGCAGCCAAGGGGTCACAGTAAGGCACGAGCAGTACTTC
>.|.|TRBJ2-7|TRBV6-1
CASSVLSSYEQYF
TGTGCCAGCAGCGTTTTGTCGTCCTACGAGCAGTACTTC
>few|TRBD2|TRBJ2-3|TRBV7-9
CASSLTGKREGLDTQYF
TGTGCCAGCAGCTTAACGGGAAAGCGGGAGGGCCTAGATACGCAGTATTTT
>.|TRBD2|TRBJ2-4|TRBV15
CATSSDSGTSGALGIQYF
TGTGCCACCAGCAGTGACTCCGGGACTAGCGGGGCCCTTGGCATTCAGTACTTC
>.|TRBD1|TRBJ1-2|TRBV5-5
CASSARDRGYGYTF
TGTGCCAGCAGCGCCAGGGACAGGGGGTATGGCTACACCTTC
>once|.|TRBJ1-4|TRBV11-3
CASSLVGGADHEKLFF
TGTGCCAGCAGCTTAGTAGGGGGGGCCGATCATGAAAAACTGTTTTTT
>few|TRBD1|TRBJ2-2|TRBV7-9
CASSLVNRGSAGELFF
TGTGCCAGCAGCTTAGTAAACAGGGGATCGGCCGGGGAGCTGTTTTTT
>.|TRBD1|TRBJ2-5|TRBV18
CASSPGTGQETQYF
TGTGCCAGCTCACCGGGGACAGGGCAAGAGACCCAGTACTTC
>.|.|TRBJ1-1|TRBV24-1
CATRERAYTEAFF
TGTGCCACCAGGGAACGAGCGTACACTGAAGCTTTCTTT
>.|.|TRBJ1-2|TRBV6-5
CASSYSMSGETGYTF
TGTGCCAGCAGTTACTCGATGTCGGGGGAAACCGGCTACACCTTC
>.|.|TRBJ1-2|TRBV4-3
CASSQDQVRSYGYTF
TGCGCCAGCAGCCAAGATCAAGTCAGAAGCTATGGCTACACCTTC
>once|TRBD1|TRBJ1-3|TRBV27
CASRDRGLGGNTIYF
TGTGCCAGCAGGGACAGGGGGCTAGGAGGAAACACCATATATTTT
>.|TRBD1|TRBJ2-5|TRBV5-1
CASSRRTGELQETQYF
TGCGCCAGCAGCCGCCGGACAGGAGAGCTTCAGGAGACCCAGTACTTC
>.|TRBD2|TRBJ2-1|TRBV6-2/TRBV6-3
CASSYHAGGSGGYNEQFF
TGTGCCAGCAGTTACCACGCGGGGGGTAGCGGGGGATACAATGAGCAGTTCTTC
>few|TRBD1|TRBJ1-5|TRBV6-5
CASRRTGFGNQPQHF
TGTGCCAGCAGGAGGACAGGCTTTGGCAATCAGCCCCAGCATTTT
>.|.|TRBJ2-3|TRBV29-1
CSVEQGTSTDTQYF
TGCAGCGTTGAACAGGGCACAAGCACAGATACGCAGTATTTT
>.|TRBD2|TRBJ2-5|TRBV2
CASSRSRASGGGPQYF
TGTGCCAGCAGTCGCTCGAGAGCTAGCGGGGGAGGGCCCCAGTACTTC
>.|.|TRBJ1-2|TRBV6-6
CASTDPAGYGYTF
TGTGCCAGCACTGACCCCGCGGGCTATGGCTACACCTTC
>.|TRBD1|TRBJ1-5|TRBV19
CASSKFGTGIGLNQPQHF
TGTGCCAGTAGTAAGTTCGGGACAGGGATCGGCTTAAATCAGCCCCAGCATTTT
>.|.|TRBJ1-6|TRBV9
CASSVAGNDGPLHF
TGTGCCAGCAGCGTAGCAGGGAACGACGGACCCCTCCACTTT
>many|.|TRBJ1-5|TRBV3-1/TRBV3-2
CASSQGAGNNQPQHF
TGTGCCAGCAGCCAAGGCGCAGGAAACAATCAGCCCCAGCATTTT
>.|.|TRBJ1-5|TRBV12-5
CASGFSGVSNQPQHF
TGTGCTAGTGGTTTTTCGGGGGTGAGCAATCAGCCCCAGCATTTT
>.|TRBD1|TRBJ1-2|TRBV9
CASSGRQGQGYGYTF
TGTGCCAGCAGCGGACGACAGGGGCAAGGCTATGGCTACACCTTC
>.|.|TRBJ2-2|TRBV18
CASSPTGMNTGELFF
TGTGCCAGCTCGCCGACGGGGATGAACACCGGGGAGCTGTTTTTT
>.|TRBD2|TRBJ2-7|TRBV9
CASSPRGGLAMNEQYF
TGTGCCAGCAGCCCGAGGGGGGGACTAGCGATGAACGAGCAGTACTTC